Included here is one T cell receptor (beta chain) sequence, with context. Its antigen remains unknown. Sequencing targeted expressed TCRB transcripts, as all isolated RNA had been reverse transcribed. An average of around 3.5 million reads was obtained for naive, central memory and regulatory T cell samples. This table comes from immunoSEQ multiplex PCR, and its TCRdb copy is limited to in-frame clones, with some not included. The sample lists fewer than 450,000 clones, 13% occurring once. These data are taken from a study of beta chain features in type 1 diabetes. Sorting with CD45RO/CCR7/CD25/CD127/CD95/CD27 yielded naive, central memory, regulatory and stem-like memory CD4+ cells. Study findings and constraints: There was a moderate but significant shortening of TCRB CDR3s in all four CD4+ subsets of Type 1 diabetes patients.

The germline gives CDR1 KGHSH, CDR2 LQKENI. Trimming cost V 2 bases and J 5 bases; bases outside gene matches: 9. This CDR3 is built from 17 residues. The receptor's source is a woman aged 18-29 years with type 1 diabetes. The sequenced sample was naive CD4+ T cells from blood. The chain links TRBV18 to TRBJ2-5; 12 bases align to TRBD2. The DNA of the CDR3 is TGTGCCAGCTCACCAGTGCCTAGCGGGAGGGCCACGGAGACCCAGTACTTC. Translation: CASSPVPSGRATETQYF. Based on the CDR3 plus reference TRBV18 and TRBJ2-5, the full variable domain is NAGVMQNPRHLVRRRGQEARLRCSPMKGHSHVYWYRQLPEEGLKFMVYLQKENIIDESGMPKERFSAEFPKEGPSILRIQQVVRGDSAAYFCASSPVPSGRATETQYFGPGTRLLVL.